This TCR beta chain was identified in a study of metastatic and nonmetastatic thyroid tumors. Turning to the study itself: For malignant and benign thyroid patients, tumor or nodule tissue and blood were the sources whose repertoires were compared. Notes on the study in general: It was reported that TCR beta diversity was significantly higher in malignant thyroid tumors than benign nodules, in blood and tumor.

V shed 9 bases and J shed 5 bases, with 25 bases lying between them. CDR3 length equals 16 residues. In germline, CDR1 is MNHEY, CDR2 SVGEGT. In its sample, this clone ranks as medium-sized (0.01 to 0.1%). Its antigen is undetermined. All patients were treatment-naive before thyroid surgery. How the authors handled the data: A classifier for distant metastasis in papillary thyroid cancer was constructed using CDR3 differences observed across clinicopathological groups. Through MiXCR, TCRdb re-clonotyped the PCR reads. The V and J calls come from TCRdb's annotation, not from the publication. The sample carries 70,000 or so clones, more than 13% recorded once.

The chain recombines TRBV6-2 or TRBV6-3 with TRBJ1-2, with D maybe TRBD1 (6 bases). This clonotype originated in a male donor with papillary thyroid cancer or a benign thyroid nodule (not recorded which). Some clones in this sample may be carry-over from other donors' samples. The sample consisted of blood. CDR3 sequence: CASSGGAVGFQYGYTF. In DNA form, the CDR3 reads TGTGCCAGTTCCGGGGGGGCAGTCGGGTTCCAATATGGCTACACCTTC.